This record covers a single TCR beta chain. The length of the CDR3 is 15 residues. CDR1 SGHNT and CDR2 YYREEE come from the germline V gene (reference sequence). The junction had 7 bases not matched to a gene; V was cut back by 2 bases and J by 4 bases. The data are from a study of blood T cell repertoires in COVID-19. Study in general: COVID-19 samples from acute and convalescent phases originated in the United States, Italy and Spain. Sample material is recorded as cDNA or gDNA derived from T cells, B-cell-depleted T cells, or PBMCs.

Authors' processing steps: Estimation of nucleated cell counts relied on the amplification of reference gene primers. Generated by immunoSEQ multiplex PCR, the TCRdb table keeps only in-frame clones and is missing some. The DNA was the basis for D and trimming; V, J and clone size are from that table. The repertoire holds just over 650,000 clones, with 85% to 90% as singletons. This clonotype originated in a woman aged 18-30 years with acute or convalescent COVID-19. Input material: peripheral blood. V is TRBV5-4 and J is TRBJ1-1; 8 bases line up with TRBD1. CDR3 region: CASSFLGQGFTEAFF. In DNA form, the CDR3 reads TGTGCCAGCAGCTTCTTAGGACAGGGTTTCACTGAAGCTTTCTTT. Full variable domain (rest looked up from reference TRBV5-4 and TRBJ1-1): ETGVTQSPTHLIKTRGQQVTLRCSSQSGHNTVSWYQQALGQGPQFIFQYYREEENGRGNFPPRFSGLQFPNYSSELNVNALELDDSALYLCASSFLGQGFTEAFFGQGTRLTVV.